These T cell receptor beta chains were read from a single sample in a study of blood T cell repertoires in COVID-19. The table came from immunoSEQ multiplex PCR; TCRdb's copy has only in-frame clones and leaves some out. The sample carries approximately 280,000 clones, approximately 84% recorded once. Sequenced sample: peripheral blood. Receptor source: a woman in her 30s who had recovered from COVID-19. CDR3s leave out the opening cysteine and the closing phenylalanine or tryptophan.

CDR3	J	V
ASSQDFMGAGQPQH	TRBJ1-5	TRBV4-2
ASSSYRASETQY	TRBJ2-5	TRBV6-4
ARRTENTEAF	TRBJ1-1	TRBV30
ASSPGTGRQPQH	TRBJ1-5	TRBV18
ASRASADTQY	TRBJ2-3	TRBV6-5
ASSTQATNEKLF	TRBJ1-4	TRBV18
ASSLVPVSYEQY	TRBJ2-7	TRBV7-9
TSSPIAGEGHEQF	TRBJ2-1	TRBV1
ASSYTDSPLH	TRBJ1-6	TRBV27
ASSIQGAPNTEAF	TRBJ1-1	TRBV19
ASSLRTGSTDTQY	TRBJ2-3	TRBV11-3
ASSQGKRGQGFTEAF	TRBJ1-1	TRBV3-1/TRBV3-2
ASTPWQGAKDNQPQH	TRBJ1-5	TRBV19
ASSLRGFYNEKLF	TRBJ1-4	TRBV5-6
ASSVRMEGSGSTGELF	TRBJ2-2	TRBV9
ASSAGGLKETQY	TRBJ2-5	TRBV3-1/TRBV3-2
ASSTGRGYT	TRBJ1-2	TRBV6-5
ASSEWGQVTDTQY	TRBJ2-3	TRBV6-1
ASSLAPSGGADTQY	TRBJ2-3	TRBV5-4
ASSLEGGPAYEQY	TRBJ2-7	TRBV7-2
ASSEGFGGNIQY	TRBJ2-4	TRBV9
ASSRVGTSGIEQY	TRBJ2-7	TRBV18
ASSQDWRNYGYT	TRBJ1-2	TRBV14
ASSLGIRLYGYT	TRBJ1-2	TRBV28
ASSSASGGNTIY	TRBJ1-3	TRBV11-2
ASSESGAGYT	TRBJ1-2	TRBV2
ASRLTGTYEQY	TRBJ2-7	TRBV6-5
AWSVRRGTSPLH	TRBJ1-6	TRBV30
ASSTGQGGKETQY	TRBJ2-5	TRBV7-9
ASLRGQGTDTQY	TRBJ2-3	TRBV28
ASSRDSYGYT	TRBJ1-2	TRBV5-5
ASSESPGAYEQY	TRBJ2-7	TRBV2
ASSPHSQPSNRNNEQF	TRBJ2-1	TRBV4-1
ASSWTVNTEAF	TRBJ1-1	TRBV28
ASLRDTEAF	TRBJ1-1	TRBV6-5
ASSLIGGYEANVLT	TRBJ2-6	TRBV4-2